This T cell receptor beta chain was sequenced during a study of OX40 agonist ivuxolimab in advanced cancers. In the study overall: The study enrolled dose-escalation patients with hepatocellular carcinoma, melanoma, renal cell or head and neck cancer.

This clone was observed a single time. The antigen is undetermined. The method was immunoSEQ multiplex PCR; TCRdb's version includes in-frame clones alone and lacks a portion of them. Among approximately 90,000 clones listed, about 85% were seen once. General study points: Circulating CD4+ and CD8+ T cells showed clonal expansion by week 6 at 0.1 to 3.0 mg/kg.

This TCR derives from an adult with an advanced solid tumor such as melanoma, head and neck, liver or kidney cancer. Sequencing was performed on CD4+ or CD8+ T cells sorted from blood, taken in a trial of the OX40 agonist ivuxolimab.

The CDR3, as DNA: TGTGCCAGCAGAGGGGGAATTGGTAATGAAAAACTGTTTTTT. This encodes CASRGGIGNEKLFF. The chain employs TRBV7-2 and TRBJ1-4, with D perhaps matching TRBD1 (6 bases). This CDR3 region has 14 residues. Trimming took off 6 bases at V and 4 bases at J, with 12 bases between the two ends. Germline V gene sequence: CDR1 SGHTA, CDR2 FQGNSA. Supplemented by reference TRBV7-2 and TRBJ1-4, the full variable domain reads GAGVSQSPSNKVTEKGKDVELRCDPISGHTALYWYRQSLGQGLEFLIYFQGNSAPDKSGLPSDRFSAERTGGSVSTLTIQRTQQEDSAVYLCASRGGIGNEKLFFGSGTQLSVL.